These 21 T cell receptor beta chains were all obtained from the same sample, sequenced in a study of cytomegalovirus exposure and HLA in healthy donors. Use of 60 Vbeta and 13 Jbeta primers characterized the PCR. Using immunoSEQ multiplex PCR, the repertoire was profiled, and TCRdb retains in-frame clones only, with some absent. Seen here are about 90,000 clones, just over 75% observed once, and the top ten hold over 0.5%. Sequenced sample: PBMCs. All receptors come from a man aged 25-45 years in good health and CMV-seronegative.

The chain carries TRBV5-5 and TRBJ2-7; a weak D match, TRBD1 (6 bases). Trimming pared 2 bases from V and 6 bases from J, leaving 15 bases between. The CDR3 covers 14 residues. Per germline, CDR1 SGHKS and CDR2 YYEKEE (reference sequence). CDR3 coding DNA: TGTGCCAGCAGCTTCTTACAGGGTTCGGGCGAGCAGTACGTC. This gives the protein CASSFLQGSGEQYV.

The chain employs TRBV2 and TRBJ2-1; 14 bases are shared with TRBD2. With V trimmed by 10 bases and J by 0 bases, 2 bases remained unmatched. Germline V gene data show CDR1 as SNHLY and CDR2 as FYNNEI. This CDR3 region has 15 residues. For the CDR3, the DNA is TGTGCCAAAGGACTAGCGGGAGGCTCCTACAATGAGCAGTTCTTC. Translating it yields CAKGLAGGSYNEQFF. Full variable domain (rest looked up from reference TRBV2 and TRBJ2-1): EPEVTQTPSHQVTQMGQEVILRCVPISNHLYFYWYRQILGQKVEFLVSFYNNEISEKSEIFDDQFSVERPDGSNFTLKIRSTKLEDSAMYFCAKGLAGGSYNEQFFGPGTRLTVL.

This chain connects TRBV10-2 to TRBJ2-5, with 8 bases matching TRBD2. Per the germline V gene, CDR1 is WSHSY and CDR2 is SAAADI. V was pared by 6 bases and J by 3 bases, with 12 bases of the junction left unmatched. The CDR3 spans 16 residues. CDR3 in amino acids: CASRKQDSGIKETQYF. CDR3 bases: TGCGCCAGCAGAAAGCAAGATAGCGGGATAAAAGAGACCCAGTACTTC.

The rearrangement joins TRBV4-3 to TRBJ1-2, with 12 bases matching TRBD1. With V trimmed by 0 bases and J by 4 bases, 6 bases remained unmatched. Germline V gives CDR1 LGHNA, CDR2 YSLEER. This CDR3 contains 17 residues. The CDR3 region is CASSQDGTGGRGYGYTF. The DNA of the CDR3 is TGCGCCAGCAGCCAAGATGGGACAGGGGGCAGGGGCTATGGCTACACCTTC.

The CDR3, as DNA: TGTGCGACAGTACAACAGGGGAACTATGGCTACACCTTC. Protein product: CATVQQGNYGYTF. V is TRBV19 and J is TRBJ1-2; 7 nucleotides align to TRBD1. There are 13 residues in the CDR3. Germline loops: CDR1 LNHDA, CDR2 SQIVND (reference sequence).

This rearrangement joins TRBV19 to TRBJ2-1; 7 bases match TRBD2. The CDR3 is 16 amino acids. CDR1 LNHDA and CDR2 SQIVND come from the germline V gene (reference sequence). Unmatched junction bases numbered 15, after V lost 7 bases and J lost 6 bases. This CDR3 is CASTERGGYGANEQFF. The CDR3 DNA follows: TGTGCCAGTACAGAGCGGGGCGGATACGGGGCCAATGAGCAGTTCTTC.

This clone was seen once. The CDR3, as DNA: TGTGCCAGCAGCTTCTCGCAGGGGGGAACCTATGGCTACACCTTC. This codes for CASSFSQGGTYGYTF. The rearrangement uses TRBV7-3 and TRBJ1-2; 7 positions agree with TRBD1. Germline CDR1 reads SGHTA; CDR2 reads FQGTGA. This CDR3 has 15 amino acids. The V gene end was trimmed by 3 bases and the J gene end by 4 bases; junction bases not matched to a gene: 8.

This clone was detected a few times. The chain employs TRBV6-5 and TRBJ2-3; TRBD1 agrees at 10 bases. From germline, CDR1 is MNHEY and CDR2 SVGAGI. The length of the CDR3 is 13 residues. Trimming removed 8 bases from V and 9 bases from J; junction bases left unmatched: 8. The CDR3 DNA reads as TGTGCCAGCCGAAGGACAGGGGGAAACACGCAGTATTTT. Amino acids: CASRRTGGNTQYF.

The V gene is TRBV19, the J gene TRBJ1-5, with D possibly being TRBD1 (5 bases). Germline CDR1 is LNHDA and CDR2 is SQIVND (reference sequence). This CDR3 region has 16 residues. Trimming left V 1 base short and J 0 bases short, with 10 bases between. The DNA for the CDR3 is TGTGCCAGTAGTATAGGAAGGGGATATAGCAATCAGCCCCAGCATTTT. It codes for CASSIGRGYSNQPQHF.

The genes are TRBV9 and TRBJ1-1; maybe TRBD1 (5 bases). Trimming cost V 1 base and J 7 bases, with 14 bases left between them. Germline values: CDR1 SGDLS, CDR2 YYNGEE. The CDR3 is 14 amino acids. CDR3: CASSVSGMKSEAFF. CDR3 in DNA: TGTGCCAGCAGCGTATCAGGGATGAAGAGTGAAGCTTTCTTT.

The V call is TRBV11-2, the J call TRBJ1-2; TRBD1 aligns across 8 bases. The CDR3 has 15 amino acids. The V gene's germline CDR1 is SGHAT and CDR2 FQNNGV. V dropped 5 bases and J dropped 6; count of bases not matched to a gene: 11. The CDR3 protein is CASSAGQGAPDGYTF. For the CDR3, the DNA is TGTGCCAGCAGCGCCGGACAGGGAGCCCCAGATGGCTACACCTTC.

CDR3 coding DNA: TGTGCCAGCAGCTTAGTACCGAGGATTGAGACCCAGTACTTC. Its translation is CASSLVPRIETQYF. This sequence joins TRBV7-2 and TRBJ2-5; D gene uncertain. This CDR3 has 14 residues. The germline V gene encodes CDR1 SGHTA and CDR2 FQGNSA. Trimming took off 1 base at V and 5 bases at J, with 11 bases between the two ends. Full variable domain (missing parts from reference TRBV7-2 and TRBJ2-5): GAGVSQSPSNKVTEKGKDVELRCDPISGHTALYWYRQSLGQGLEFLIYFQGNSAPDKSGLPSDRFSAERTGGSVSTLTIQRTQQEDSAVYLCASSLVPRIETQYFGPGTRLLVL.

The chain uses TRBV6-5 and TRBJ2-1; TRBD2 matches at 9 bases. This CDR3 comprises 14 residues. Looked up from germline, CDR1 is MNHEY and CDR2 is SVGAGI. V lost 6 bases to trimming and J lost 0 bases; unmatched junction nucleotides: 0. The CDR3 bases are TGTGCCAGCAGGACTAGCGGCTCCTACAATGAGCAGTTCTTC. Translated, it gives CASRTSGSYNEQFF.

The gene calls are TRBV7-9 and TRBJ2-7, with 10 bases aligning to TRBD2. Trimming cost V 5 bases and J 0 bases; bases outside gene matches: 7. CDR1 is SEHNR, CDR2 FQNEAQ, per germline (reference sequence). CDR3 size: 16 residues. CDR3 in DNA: TGTGCCAGCAGCCCCACACTAGCGGGGATCTCCTACGAGCAGTACTTC. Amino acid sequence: CASSPTLAGISYEQYF.

The CDR3 spells CAIPTGPSSYEQYF. The CDR3, as DNA: TGTGCCATCCCGACAGGGCCTAGCTCCTACGAGCAGTACTTC. The chain uses TRBV2 and TRBJ2-5; TRBD1 aligns across 7 bases. Near its end, the DNA agrees better with TRBJ2-7, so the J call may be wrong. Germline loops: CDR1 SNHLY, CDR2 FYNNEI. The CDR3 totals 14 residues.

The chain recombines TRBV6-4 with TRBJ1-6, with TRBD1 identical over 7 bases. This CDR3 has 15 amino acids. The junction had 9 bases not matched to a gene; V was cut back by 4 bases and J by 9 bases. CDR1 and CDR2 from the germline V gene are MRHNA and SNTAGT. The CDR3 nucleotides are TGTGCCAGCAGTGCCGAGACAGGGTTTATTTCACCCCTCCACTTT. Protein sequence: CASSAETGFISPLHF.

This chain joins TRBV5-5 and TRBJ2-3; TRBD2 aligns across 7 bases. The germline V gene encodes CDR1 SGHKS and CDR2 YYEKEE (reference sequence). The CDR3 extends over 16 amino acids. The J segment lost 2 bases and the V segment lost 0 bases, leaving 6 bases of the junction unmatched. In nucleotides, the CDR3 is TGTGCCAGCAGCTTGGAACCAGCGGGACTCACAGATACGCAGTATTTT. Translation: CASSLEPAGLTDTQYF.

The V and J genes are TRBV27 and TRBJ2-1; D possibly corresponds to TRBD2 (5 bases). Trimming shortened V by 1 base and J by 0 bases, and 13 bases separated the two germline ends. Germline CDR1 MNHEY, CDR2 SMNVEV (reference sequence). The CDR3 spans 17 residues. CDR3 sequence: CASSLYSSGSSYNEQFF. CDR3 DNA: TGTGCCAGCAGTTTATATTCCAGCGGCAGCTCCTACAATGAGCAGTTCTTC.

CDR3 in amino acids: CASSPEQLLNYGYTF. As DNA, the CDR3 is TGTGCCAGCTCACCAGAACAGCTCCTAAACTATGGCTACACCTTC. This sequence joins TRBV18 and TRBJ1-2; D gene uncertain. The CDR3 runs 15 residues. Germline CDR1 reads KGHSH; CDR2 reads LQKENI. The V gene lost 2 bases and the J gene lost 2 bases, with 12 bases spanning the gap.

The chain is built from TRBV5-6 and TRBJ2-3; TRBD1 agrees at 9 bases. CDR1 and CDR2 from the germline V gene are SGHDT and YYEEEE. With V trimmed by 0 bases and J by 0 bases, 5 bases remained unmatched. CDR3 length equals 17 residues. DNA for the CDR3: TGTGCCAGCAGCTTGGCGTTGGGACAGGGAAGCACAGATACGCAGTATTTT. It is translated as CASSLALGQGSTDTQYF.

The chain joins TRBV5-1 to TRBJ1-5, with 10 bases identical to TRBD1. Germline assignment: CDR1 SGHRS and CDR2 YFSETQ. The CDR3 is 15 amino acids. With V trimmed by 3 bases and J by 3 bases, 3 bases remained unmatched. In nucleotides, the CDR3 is TGCGCCAGCAGCTGGGGACAGGGGAACAATCAGCCCCAGCATTTT. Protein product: CASSWGQGNNQPQHF.